This T cell receptor beta chain came from a study of shared clonotypes between healthy human individuals. CD8 memory fractions consisted of CD45RO+ and CCR7-negative CD45RA+ TemRA cells together. Original processing methods: Junction-only sequences without quality scores came from ImmunoSEQ, so filtering differed. The table came from immunoSEQ multiplex PCR; TCRdb's copy has only in-frame clones and leaves some out. V, J and clone size derive from that table, while D and trimming were established from the DNA sequence. The sample carries approximately 100,000 clones, roughly 66% recorded once. Concerning this clone itself: What it binds is unknown.

Study-wide results and caveats: Roughly 5% of naive CD4 clonotypes were shared across several donors.

The sample taken for sequencing was memory CD8+ T cells sorted from blood. Subset denoted: CD45RO+ cells pooled with CCR7-negative TemRA cells. This receptor was identified in a woman younger than 45 in good health.

This chain's CDR3 is CASSDRAYYGYTF. In DNA, the CDR3 is TGTGCCAGCAGTGACAGGGCTTACTATGGCTACACCTTC. The J gene is TRBJ1-2, the V gene TRBV6-1; D may be TRBD1 (5 bases). Germline CDR1 is MNHNS and CDR2 is SASEGT. The germline V and J ends were trimmed by 3 bases and 3 bases, with 8 bases remaining between them. The CDR3 has 13 amino acids.